This TCR beta chain was retrieved from a study of blood T cell repertoires in COVID-19. Profiling relied on immunoSEQ multiplex PCR, and the TCRdb table lists in-frame clones only, not all of them. The data contain 130,000 or so clones, 84% of them seen just once; the ten biggest clones take up about 3.7%. Everyone who took part was 18 to 89 years old, and they came from about 23 US areas. CDR1 is LGHDT and CDR2 is YNNKEL in the germline V gene (reference sequence). The CDR3 covers 15 residues. Trimming shortened V by 4 bases and J by 4 bases, and 14 bases separated the two germline ends. The clonotype comes from a woman aged 50 to 60 with acute COVID-19. Sequencing was carried out using PBMCs or T cells enriched from blood (not recorded which). J is TRBJ1-3 and V is TRBV3-1 (or the pseudogene TRBV3-2); the D gene is possibly TRBD1 (6 bases). The CDR3 reads CASSPAGEKGNTIYF. The CDR3 coding sequence is TGTGCCAGCAGCCCAGCAGGGGAGAAAGGAAACACCATATATTTT.